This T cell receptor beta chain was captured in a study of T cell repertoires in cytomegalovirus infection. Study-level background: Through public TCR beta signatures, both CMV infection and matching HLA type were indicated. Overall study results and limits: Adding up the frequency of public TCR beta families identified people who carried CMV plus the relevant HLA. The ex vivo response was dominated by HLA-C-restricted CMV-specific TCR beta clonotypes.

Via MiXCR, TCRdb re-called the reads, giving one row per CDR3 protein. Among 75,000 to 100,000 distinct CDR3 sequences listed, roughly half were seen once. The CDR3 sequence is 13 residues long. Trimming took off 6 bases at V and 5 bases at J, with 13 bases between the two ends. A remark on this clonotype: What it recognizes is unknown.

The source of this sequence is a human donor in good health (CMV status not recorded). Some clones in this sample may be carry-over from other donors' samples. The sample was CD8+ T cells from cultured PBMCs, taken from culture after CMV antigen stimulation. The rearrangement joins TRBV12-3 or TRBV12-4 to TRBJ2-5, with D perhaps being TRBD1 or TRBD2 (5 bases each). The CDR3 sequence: CASREGLGETQYF. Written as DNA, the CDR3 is TGTGCCAGCAGAGAGGGGCTTGGGGAGACCCAGTACTTC.